Listed below are T cell receptor beta chains from one sample, sequenced in a study of T cell repertoires in cytomegalovirus infection. TCRdb independently ran MiXCR on the reads; one entry per CDR3 protein. The data show approximately 220,000 distinct CDR3 sequences, with about 38% seen just once and approximately 59% held by the top ten. For these TCRs, the target antigens are not known. Here the sequenced sample was CD8+ T cells from cultured PBMCs, taken from culture after CMV antigen stimulation. The receptors come from a human donor in good health (CMV status not recorded). Some clones in this sample may be carry-over from other donors' samples. The conserved cysteine and the conserved F or W are not part of the CDR3 here. The order of the fields is J gene, V gene, CDR3 protein.

J gene: TRBJ1-5
V gene: TRBV10-3
CDR3 protein: AISTGTGGIPNPNQPQH

J gene: TRBJ2-7
V gene: TRBV7-6
CDR3 protein: ASSLGGSTPYEQY

J gene: TRBJ2-1
V gene: TRBV14
CDR3 protein: ASSQDCGPWYNEQF

J gene: TRBJ1-6
V gene: TRBV6-5
CDR3 protein: ATGQGIFNSPLH

J gene: TRBJ2-1
V gene: TRBV11-2
CDR3 protein: ASSSDPLVDNEQF

J gene: TRBJ2-7
V gene: TRBV4-2
CDR3 protein: ASSQGRESVSYEQY

J gene: TRBJ2-5
V gene: TRBV20-1
CDR3 protein: SARTSGYQETQY

J gene: TRBJ2-5
V gene: TRBV27
CDR3 protein: ASSSTASHLQETQY

J gene: TRBJ2-1
V gene: TRBV6-1
CDR3 protein: ASTREGEPTNEQF

J gene: TRBJ2-1
V gene: TRBV15
CDR3 protein: ATSRDSLEVNEQF

J gene: TRBJ1-2
V gene: TRBV27
CDR3 protein: ASSSRTGSNYGYT

J gene: TRBJ2-1
V gene: TRBV11-3
CDR3 protein: ASSSEQGNYNEQF

J gene: TRBJ2-3
V gene: TRBV27
CDR3 protein: ASRQETGTDTQY

J gene: TRBJ2-7
V gene: TRBV7-9
CDR3 protein: ASSLEDRAHLYEQY

J gene: TRBJ2-7
V gene: TRBV30
CDR3 protein: AWGDRSYEQY

J gene: TRBJ2-7
V gene: TRBV28
CDR3 protein: ASSLILVGNEQY

J gene: TRBJ2-7
V gene: TRBV6-1
CDR3 protein: ASSEIRYRNDEQY

J gene: TRBJ2-1
V gene: TRBV12-3/TRBV12-4
CDR3 protein: ASRLGGVNEQF

J gene: TRBJ2-2
V gene: TRBV10-1
CDR3 protein: ASSESRGNTGELF

J gene: TRBJ1-4
V gene: TRBV11-2
CDR3 protein: ASSLWTAATNEKLF

J gene: TRBJ2-1
V gene: TRBV2
CDR3 protein: ASSFGTRSYNEQF

J gene: TRBJ2-3
V gene: TRBV29-1
CDR3 protein: SVVKGSTDTQY

J gene: TRBJ2-1
V gene: TRBV27
CDR3 protein: ASSSGSTYNEQF

J gene: TRBJ1-1
V gene: TRBV27
CDR3 protein: ASSSGPRGARGAF

J gene: TRBJ2-7
V gene: TRBV5-6
CDR3 protein: ASSPSGREQY

J gene: TRBJ1-5
V gene: TRBV6-5
CDR3 protein: ASTPESLAENQPQH

J gene: TRBJ2-7
V gene: TRBV7-8
CDR3 protein: ASSQDSREQY

J gene: TRBJ2-2
V gene: TRBV7-8
CDR3 protein: ASSLGTSTGELF

J gene: TRBJ2-2
V gene: TRBV6-5
CDR3 protein: ASSYKRDAELF

J gene: TRBJ2-2
V gene: TRBV12-5
CDR3 protein: ASGLVNTPAGELF

J gene: TRBJ2-1
V gene: TRBV7-6
CDR3 protein: ASSLVLLNNEQF

J gene: TRBJ1-2
V gene: TRBV5-1
CDR3 protein: ASSPGGNYGYT

J gene: TRBJ2-2
V gene: TRBV12-3/TRBV12-4
CDR3 protein: ASTPPRATEVPDTGELF

J gene: TRBJ2-3
V gene: TRBV27
CDR3 protein: ASSGDRVDTQY

J gene: TRBJ2-5
V gene: TRBV7-8
CDR3 protein: ASSFGLAGGETQY

J gene: TRBJ2-7
V gene: TRBV29-1
CDR3 protein: SAGSGGADEQY

J gene: TRBJ2-2
V gene: TRBV27
CDR3 protein: ASSPGQGAGELF

J gene: TRBJ1-2
V gene: TRBV27
CDR3 protein: ASSLSSLGQGGGYT

J gene: TRBJ2-5
V gene: TRBV23-1
CDR3 protein: ASSQWDRAVRETQY

J gene: TRBJ2-7
V gene: TRBV7-3
CDR3 protein: ASSPNSLSSYEQY